This T cell receptor (beta chain) came from a study of cytomegalovirus exposure and HLA in healthy donors. Overall study results and limits: Presence/absence analyses took donor sequencing depth as roughly uniform. For most TCR beta V segments, an earlier analysis put the productive rate at about 87% or about 30% of the time. Overall, approximately 150 TCR beta chains were annotated as cytomegalovirus-associated.

With respect to this clone: Its antigen is undetermined.

The CDR3 contains 15 residues. V trimming: 3 bases; J trimming: 6 bases; junction bases outside the gene matches: 4. The germline gives CDR1 SGHRS, CDR2 YFSETQ. Vbeta (60) and Jbeta (13) primers were used in the PCR. Data came from immunoSEQ multiplex PCR; TCRdb stores just in-frame clones and leaves some out. Among under 200,000 clones, around 77% were seen once, and the ten largest hold around 2.5%. V and J are TRBV5-1 and TRBJ2-1, with 12 positions matching TRBD2. The clonotype comes from a man aged 55-75 years in good health and CMV-seronegative. Sequences were obtained from PBMCs. The CDR3 reads CASSSSTSGGNEQFF. CDR3 DNA: TGCGCCAGCAGCTCGTCGACTAGCGGGGGCAATGAGCAGTTCTTC.